This TCR beta chain was sequenced during a study of graft-versus-host responses after intestinal transplantation. General observations from the study: Early post-transplant declines in HvG were associated with peak levels of circulating GvH clones.

This CDR3 spans 18 amino acids. Germline V gene sequence: CDR1 SGHAT, CDR2 FQNNGV. V gave up 0 bases and J gave up 6 bases; unmatched junction bases: 8. Libraries were prepared by immunoSEQ multiplex PCR; TCRdb keeps only in-frame clonotypes and omits some of them. The sample has about 70,000 clones, about 80% seen once. With regard to this clone: What it binds is not known.

This chain links TRBV11-2 with TRBJ1-6, with 10 bases matching TRBD1. This receptor was obtained from a human donor who was the organ donor for an intestinal transplant. This sample comprised unstimulated CD4+ T cells sorted from spleen or lymph node cells, obtained before transplant. The CDR3 reads CASSLDATGGQFNSPLHF. The CDR3 DNA follows: TGTGCCAGCAGCTTAGACGCGACAGGGGGCCAGTTTAATTCACCCCTCCACTTT.